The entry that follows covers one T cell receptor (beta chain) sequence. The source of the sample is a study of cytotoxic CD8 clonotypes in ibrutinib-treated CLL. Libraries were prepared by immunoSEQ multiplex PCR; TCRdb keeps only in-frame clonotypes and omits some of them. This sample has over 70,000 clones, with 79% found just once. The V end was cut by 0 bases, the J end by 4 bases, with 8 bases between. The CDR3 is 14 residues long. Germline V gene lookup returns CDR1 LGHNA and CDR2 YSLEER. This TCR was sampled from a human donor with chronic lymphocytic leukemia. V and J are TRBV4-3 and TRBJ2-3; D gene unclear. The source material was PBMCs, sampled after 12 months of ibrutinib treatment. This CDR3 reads CASSQEGFADTQYF. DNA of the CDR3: TGCGCCAGCAGCCAAGAAGGGTTCGCAGATACGCAGTATTTT.